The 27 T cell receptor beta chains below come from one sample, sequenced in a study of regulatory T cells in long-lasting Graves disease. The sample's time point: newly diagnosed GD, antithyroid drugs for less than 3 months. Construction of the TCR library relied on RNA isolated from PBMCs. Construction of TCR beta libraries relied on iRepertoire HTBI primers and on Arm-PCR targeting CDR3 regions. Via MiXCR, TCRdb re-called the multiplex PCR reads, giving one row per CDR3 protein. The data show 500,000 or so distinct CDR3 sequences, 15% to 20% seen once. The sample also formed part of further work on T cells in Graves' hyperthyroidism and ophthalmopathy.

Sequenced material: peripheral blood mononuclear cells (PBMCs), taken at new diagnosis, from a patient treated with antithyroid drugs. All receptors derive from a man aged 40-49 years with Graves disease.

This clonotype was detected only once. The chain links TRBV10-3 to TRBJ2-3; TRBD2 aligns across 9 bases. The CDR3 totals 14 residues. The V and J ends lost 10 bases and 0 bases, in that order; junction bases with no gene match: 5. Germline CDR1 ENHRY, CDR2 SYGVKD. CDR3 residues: CATGSGGSTDTQYF. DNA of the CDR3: TGTGCCACCGGTAGCGGGGGAAGCACAGATACGCAGTATTTT.

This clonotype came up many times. CDR3 DNA sequence: TGCAGTGGGGGAGGTCCTTGGGGCAATGAGCAGTTCTTC. This encodes CSGGGPWGNEQFF. This rearrangement joins TRBV20-1 to TRBJ2-1; tentative D call: TRBD2 (6 bases). The V and J ends lost 7 bases and 6 bases respectively, with 16 bases between them. The CDR3 is 13 residues long. Per germline, CDR1 DFQATT and CDR2 SNEGSKA (reference sequence).

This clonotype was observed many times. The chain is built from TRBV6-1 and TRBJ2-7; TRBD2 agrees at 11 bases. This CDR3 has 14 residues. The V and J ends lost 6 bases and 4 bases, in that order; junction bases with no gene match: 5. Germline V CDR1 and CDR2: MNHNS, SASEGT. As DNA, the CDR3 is TGTGCCAGCAGGGAACTAGCGGGAGCATACGAGCAGTACTTC. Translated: CASRELAGAYEQYF.

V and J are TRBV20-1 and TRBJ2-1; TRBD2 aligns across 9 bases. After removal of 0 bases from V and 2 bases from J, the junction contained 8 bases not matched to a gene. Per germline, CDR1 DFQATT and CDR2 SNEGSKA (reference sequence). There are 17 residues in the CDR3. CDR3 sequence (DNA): TGCAGTGCTAGAGATATAGGGCGGGAGGGCCCCTACAATGAGCAGTTCTTC. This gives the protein CSARDIGREGPYNEQFF.

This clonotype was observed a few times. The CDR3 region is CASSPTGTGFNEKLFF. CDR3 nucleotide sequence: TGTGCCAGCAGCCCAACCGGGACAGGCTTTAATGAAAAACTGTTTTTT. The chain employs TRBV7-9 and TRBJ1-4; 8 bases are shared with TRBD1. Trimming removed 5 bases from V and 4 bases from J; junction bases left unmatched: 9. Germline-derived CDR1 and CDR2 are SEHNR and FQNEAQ (reference sequence). The CDR3 is 16 amino acids.

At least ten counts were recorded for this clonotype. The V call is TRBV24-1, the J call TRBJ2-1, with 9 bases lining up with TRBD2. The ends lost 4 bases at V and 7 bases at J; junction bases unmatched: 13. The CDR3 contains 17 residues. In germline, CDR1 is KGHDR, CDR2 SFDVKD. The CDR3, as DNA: TGTGCCACCAGTGACTTCCGAGGCGGGAGGGGGCTGAATGAGCAGTTCTTC. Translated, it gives CATSDFRGGRGLNEQFF.

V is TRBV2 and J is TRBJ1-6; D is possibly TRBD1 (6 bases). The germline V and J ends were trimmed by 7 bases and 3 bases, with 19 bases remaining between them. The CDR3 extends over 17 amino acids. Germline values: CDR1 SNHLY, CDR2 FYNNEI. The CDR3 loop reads CASTFPTTGVYNSPLHF. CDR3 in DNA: TGTGCCAGCACCTTTCCCACGACAGGAGTCTATAATTCACCCCTCCACTTT.

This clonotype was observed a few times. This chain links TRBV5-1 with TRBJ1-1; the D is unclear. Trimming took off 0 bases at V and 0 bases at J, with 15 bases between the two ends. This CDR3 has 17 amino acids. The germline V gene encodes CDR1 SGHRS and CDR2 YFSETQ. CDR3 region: CASSLALSGTMNTEAFF. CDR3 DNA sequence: TGCGCCAGCAGCTTGGCCCTGAGCGGAACAATGAACACTGAAGCTTTCTTT.

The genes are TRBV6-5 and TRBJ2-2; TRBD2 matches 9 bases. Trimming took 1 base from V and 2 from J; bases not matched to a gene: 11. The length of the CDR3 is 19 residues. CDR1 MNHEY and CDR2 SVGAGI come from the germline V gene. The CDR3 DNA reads TGTGCCAGCAGTTACTTCCCTATGACTAGCGGTCGAAACACCGGGGAGCTGTTTTTT. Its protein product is CASSYFPMTSGRNTGELFF.

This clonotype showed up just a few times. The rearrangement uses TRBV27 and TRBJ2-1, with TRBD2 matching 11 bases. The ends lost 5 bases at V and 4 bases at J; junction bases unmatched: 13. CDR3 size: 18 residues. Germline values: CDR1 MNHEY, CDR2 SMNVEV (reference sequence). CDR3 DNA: TGTGCCAGCAGTGACGACAGTAGCGGGAGGGGTGATTACAATGAGCAGTTCTTC. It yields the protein CASSDDSSGRGDYNEQFF.

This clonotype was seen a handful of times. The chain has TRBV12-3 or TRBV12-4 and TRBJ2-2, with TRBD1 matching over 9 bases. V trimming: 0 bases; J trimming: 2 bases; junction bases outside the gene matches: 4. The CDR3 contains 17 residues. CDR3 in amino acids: CASSLARDRVNTGELFF. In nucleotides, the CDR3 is TGTGCCAGCAGTTTAGCTCGGGACAGGGTTAACACCGGGGAGCTGTTTTTT.

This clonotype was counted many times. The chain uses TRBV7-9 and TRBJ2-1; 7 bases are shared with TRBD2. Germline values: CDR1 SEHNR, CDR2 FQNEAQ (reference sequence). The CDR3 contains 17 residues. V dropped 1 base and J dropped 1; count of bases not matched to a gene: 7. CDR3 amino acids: CASSLGRRGGSYNEQFF. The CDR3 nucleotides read TGTGCCAGCAGCTTAGGACGTCGCGGGGGTTCCTACAATGAGCAGTTCTTC.

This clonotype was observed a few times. CDR3 sequence reads: CASSRGGIAGGREQYF. CDR3 bases: TGTGCCAGCAGCCGAGGTGGGATAGCGGGAGGGCGGGAGCAGTACTTC. The rearrangement uses TRBV12-3 or TRBV12-4 and TRBJ2-7; 11 bases line up with TRBD2. Trimming cost V 6 bases and J 7 bases; bases outside gene matches: 14. This CDR3 region has 16 residues.

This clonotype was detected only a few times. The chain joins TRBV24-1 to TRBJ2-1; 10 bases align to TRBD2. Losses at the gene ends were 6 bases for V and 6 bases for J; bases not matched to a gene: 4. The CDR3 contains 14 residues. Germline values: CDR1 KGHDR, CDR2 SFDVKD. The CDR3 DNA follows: TGTGCCACCAGTTTAGCGGGAGGAGGCAATGAGCAGTTCTTC. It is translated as CATSLAGGGNEQFF.

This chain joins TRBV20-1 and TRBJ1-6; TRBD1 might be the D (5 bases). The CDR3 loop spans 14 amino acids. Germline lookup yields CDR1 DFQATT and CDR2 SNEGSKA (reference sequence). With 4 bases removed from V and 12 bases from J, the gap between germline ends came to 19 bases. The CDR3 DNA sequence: TGCAGTGCTACCGGGACTGAGGAATTCAAACCCCTCCACTTT. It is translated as CSATGTEEFKPLHF.

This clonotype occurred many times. Here the CDR3 reads CASSSLSGRTYEQYF. The CDR3 nucleotides are TGTGCCAGCAGCTCACTTAGCGGGAGAACCTACGAGCAGTACTTC. The chain is built from TRBV11-2 and TRBJ2-7; 9 bases line up with TRBD2. V lost 4 bases to trimming and J lost 2 bases; unmatched junction nucleotides: 6. Germline V gene data show CDR1 as SGHAT and CDR2 as FQNNGV. This CDR3 is 15 amino acids long.

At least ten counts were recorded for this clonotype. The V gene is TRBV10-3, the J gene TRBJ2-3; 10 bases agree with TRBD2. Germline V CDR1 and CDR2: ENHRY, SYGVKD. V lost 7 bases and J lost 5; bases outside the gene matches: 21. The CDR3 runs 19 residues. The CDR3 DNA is TGTGCCATCACCCCTAGTAGGGGACCTAGCGGGAGAGAGAAAGATACGCAGTATTTT. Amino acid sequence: CAITPSRGPSGREKDTQYF.

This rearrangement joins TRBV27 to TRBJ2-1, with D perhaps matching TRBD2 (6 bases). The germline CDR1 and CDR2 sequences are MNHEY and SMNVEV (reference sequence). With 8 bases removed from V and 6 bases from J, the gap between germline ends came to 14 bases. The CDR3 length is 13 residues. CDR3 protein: CASSPGGLNEQFF. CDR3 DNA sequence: TGTGCCAGCTCACCAGGAGGGCTCAATGAGCAGTTCTTC.

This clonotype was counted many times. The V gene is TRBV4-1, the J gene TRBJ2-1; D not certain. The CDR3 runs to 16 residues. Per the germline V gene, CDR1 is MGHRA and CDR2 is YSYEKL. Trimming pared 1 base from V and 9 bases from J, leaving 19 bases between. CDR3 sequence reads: CASSQVGNGAPSEQFF. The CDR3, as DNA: TGCGCCAGCAGCCAAGTGGGGAACGGCGCCCCCAGTGAGCAGTTCTTC.

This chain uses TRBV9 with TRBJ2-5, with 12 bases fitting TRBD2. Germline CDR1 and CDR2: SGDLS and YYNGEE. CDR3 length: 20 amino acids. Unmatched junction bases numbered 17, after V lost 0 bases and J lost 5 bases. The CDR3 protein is CASSVGITETSGRWRETQYF. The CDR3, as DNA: TGTGCCAGCAGCGTAGGGATTACCGAGACTAGCGGGAGATGGCGGGAGACCCAGTACTTC.

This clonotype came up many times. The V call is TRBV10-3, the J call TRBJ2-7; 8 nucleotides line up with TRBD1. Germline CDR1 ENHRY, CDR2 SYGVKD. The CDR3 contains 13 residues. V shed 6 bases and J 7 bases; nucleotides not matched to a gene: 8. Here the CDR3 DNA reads TGTGCCATCAGAAAGGGACAGGATGGGGAGCAGTACTTC. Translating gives CAIRKGQDGEQYF.

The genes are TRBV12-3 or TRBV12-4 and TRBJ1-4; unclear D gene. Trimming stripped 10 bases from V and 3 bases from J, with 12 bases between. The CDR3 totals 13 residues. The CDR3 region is CATSLWSNEKLFF. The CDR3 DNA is TGTGCCACCTCACTTTGGTCTAATGAAAAACTGTTTTTT.

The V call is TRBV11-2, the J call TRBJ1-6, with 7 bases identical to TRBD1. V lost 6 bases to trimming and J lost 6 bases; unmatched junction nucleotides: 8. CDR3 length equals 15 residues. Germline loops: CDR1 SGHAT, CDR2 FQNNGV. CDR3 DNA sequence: TGTGCCAGCAGACCATACAGGGGCCCTAATTCACCCCTCCACTTT. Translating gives CASRPYRGPNSPLHF.

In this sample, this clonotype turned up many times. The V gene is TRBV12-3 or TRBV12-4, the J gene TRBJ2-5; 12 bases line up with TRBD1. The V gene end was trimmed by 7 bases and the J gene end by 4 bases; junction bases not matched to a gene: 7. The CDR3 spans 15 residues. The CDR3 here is CASTDGTGGIETQYF. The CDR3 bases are TGTGCCAGCACCGACGGGACAGGGGGCATAGAGACCCAGTACTTC.

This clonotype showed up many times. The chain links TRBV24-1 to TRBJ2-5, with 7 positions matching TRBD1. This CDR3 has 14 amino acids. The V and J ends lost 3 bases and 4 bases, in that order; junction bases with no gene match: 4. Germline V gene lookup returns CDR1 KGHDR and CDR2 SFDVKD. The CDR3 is CATSDRGRLETQYF. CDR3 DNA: TGTGCCACCAGTGATAGGGGGCGCCTAGAGACCCAGTACTTC.

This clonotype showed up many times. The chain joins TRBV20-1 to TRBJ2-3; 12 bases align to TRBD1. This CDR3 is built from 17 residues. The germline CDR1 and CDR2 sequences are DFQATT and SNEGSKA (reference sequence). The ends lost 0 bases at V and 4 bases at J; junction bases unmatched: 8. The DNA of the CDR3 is TGCAGTGCTAGAGATGTCCGCGGGACAGGGGGCCCAGATACGCAGTATTTT. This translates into CSARDVRGTGGPDTQYF.

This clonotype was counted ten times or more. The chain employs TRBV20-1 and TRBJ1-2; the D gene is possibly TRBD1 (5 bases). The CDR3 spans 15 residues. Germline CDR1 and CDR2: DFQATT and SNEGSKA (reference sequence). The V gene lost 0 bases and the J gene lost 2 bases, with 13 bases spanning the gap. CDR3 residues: CSARDRDGGNYGYTF. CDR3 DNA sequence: TGCAGTGCTAGAGATCGGGACGGGGGAAACTATGGCTACACCTTC.